This TCR beta chain was obtained from a study of T-cell memory formation after mild COVID-19. On the study more broadly: TCR clusters largely stayed donor specific. Study-wide results and limits: The authors did not confirm SARS-CoV-2 specificity of second-wave clones peaking day 37. CM and EM subsets held most contracting CD4+ clones; EMRA held CD8+ ones.

TCRdb ran MiXCR on the 5' RACE reads and lists one entry per CDR3 protein. The table records around 340,000 distinct CDR3 sequences, about 15% of them present only once. With V trimmed by 6 bases and J by 9 bases, 9 bases remained unmatched. The CDR3 has 14 amino acids. Concerning this clonotype: Its matching antigen is unknown.

Sequencing used PBMCs or a T cell subset sorted from them (not recorded which). The rearrangement links TRBV12-3 or TRBV12-4 to TRBJ2-1, with 9 positions matching TRBD1. This TCR derives from a man between 18 and 29 years old who had mild COVID-19 (a few samples of this study predate the infection). Cell type and time point are not known. The CDR3: CASRTDRGRREQFF. CDR3 nucleotide sequence: TGTGCCAGCAGAACGGACAGGGGTAGGCGTGAGCAGTTCTTC.